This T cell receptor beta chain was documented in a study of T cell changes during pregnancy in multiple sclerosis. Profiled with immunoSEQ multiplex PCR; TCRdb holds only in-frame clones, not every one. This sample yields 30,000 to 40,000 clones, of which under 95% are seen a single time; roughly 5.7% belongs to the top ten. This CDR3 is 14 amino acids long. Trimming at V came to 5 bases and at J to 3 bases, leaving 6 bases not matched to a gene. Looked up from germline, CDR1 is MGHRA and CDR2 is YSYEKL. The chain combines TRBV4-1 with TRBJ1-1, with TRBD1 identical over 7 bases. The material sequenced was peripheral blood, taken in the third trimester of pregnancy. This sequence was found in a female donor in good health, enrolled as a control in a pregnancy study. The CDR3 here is CASSKGQTDTEAFF. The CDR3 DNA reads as TGCGCCAGCAGCAAGGGACAGACAGACACTGAAGCTTTCTTT.